The 13 T cell receptor beta chains presented below share a single source sample, sequenced in a study of regulatory T cells in long-lasting Graves disease. With iRepertoire HTBI primers and Arm-PCR of CDR3 regions, TCR beta libraries were built. TCRdb recomputed calls from the multiplex PCR reads with MiXCR, one row per CDR3 protein. The sample gives 560,000 or so distinct CDR3 sequences, around 15% of which show up once; around 12% is in the top ten. Time point described: newly diagnosed GD, antithyroid drugs for less than 3 months. PBMC RNA was the source of the TCR library. These data were also filed under a second study, of T cells in Graves' hyperthyroidism and ophthalmopathy.

The sample consisted of peripheral blood mononuclear cells (PBMCs), taken at new diagnosis, from a patient treated with antithyroid drugs. The origin of the receptors is a man aged 18 to 30 with Graves disease.

The chain has TRBV29-1 and TRBJ1-4; 8 bases fit TRBD1. V shed 5 bases, J shed 4 bases, and the junction held 12 bases outside the gene matches. The germline V gene has CDR1 SQVTM and CDR2 ANQGSEA. This CDR3 is 16 amino acids long. CDR3 loop: CSVTHMTGAINEKLFF. CDR3 sequence (DNA): TGCAGCGTTACGCACATGACAGGGGCCATTAATGAAAAACTGTTTTTT. Using reference TRBV29-1 and TRBJ1-4 for the parts outside the CDR3, the full variable domain is SAVISQKPSRDICQRGTSLTIQCQVDSQVTMMFWYRQQPGQSLTLIATANQGSEATYESGFVIDKFPISRPNLTFSTLTVSNMSPEDSSIYLCSVTHMTGAINEKLFFGSGTQLSVL.

The chain recombines TRBV19 with TRBJ2-5; 9 nucleotides align to TRBD1. Trimming removed 4 bases from V and 2 bases from J; junction bases left unmatched: 5. Germline values: CDR1 LNHDA, CDR2 SQIVND (reference sequence). The CDR3 extends over 15 amino acids. CDR3 amino acids: CASSKTGQGQETQYF. Written as DNA, the CDR3 is TGTGCCAGTAGTAAAACGGGACAGGGTCAAGAGACCCAGTACTTC.

This clonotype has ten or more counts. The V gene is TRBV5-1, the J gene TRBJ1-1, with 11 bases aligning to TRBD1. Germline V gene data show CDR1 as SGHRS and CDR2 as YFSETQ. The CDR3 contains 15 residues. The V gene end was trimmed by 4 bases and the J gene end by 4 bases; junction bases not matched to a gene: 6. CDR3 loop: CASSLTDRGLTEAFF. The CDR3 DNA is TGCGCCAGCAGCCTTACGGACAGGGGGCTCACTGAAGCTTTCTTT.

The sample holds many counts of this clonotype. The V gene is TRBV11-2, the J gene TRBJ2-5; D might be TRBD2 (6 bases). The CDR3 consists of 15 residues. V was pared by 1 base and J by 1 base, with 10 bases between. Germline V CDR1 and CDR2: SGHAT, FQNNGV. The CDR3 protein is CASSLGASAQETQYF. The CDR3 nucleotides read TGTGCCAGCAGCTTAGGTGCTAGCGCCCAAGAGACCCAGTACTTC. Using reference TRBV11-2 and TRBJ2-5 for the parts outside the CDR3, the full variable domain is EAGVAQSPRYKIIEKRQSVAFWCNPISGHATLYWYQQILGQGPKLLIQFQNNGVVDDSQLPKDRFSAERLKGVDSTLKIQPAKLEDSAVYLCASSLGASAQETQYFGPGTRLLVL.

This clonotype was detected many times. The chain joins TRBV20-1 to TRBJ2-7; TRBD1 agrees at 7 bases. This CDR3 spans 12 amino acids. J lost 2 bases, V lost 6 bases, and 4 bases had no gene match. The germline V gene has CDR1 DFQATT and CDR2 SNEGSKA (reference sequence). The CDR3 spells CSANTGAYEQYF. The CDR3 coding sequence is TGCAGTGCCAACACAGGGGCCTACGAGCAGTACTTC.

At least ten counts were recorded for this clonotype. The V and J genes are TRBV6-1 and TRBJ2-1, with TRBD1 identical over 9 bases. The germline V gene has CDR1 MNHNS and CDR2 SASEGT. V dropped 6 bases and J dropped 7; count of bases not matched to a gene: 13. The CDR3 consists of 16 residues. The DNA of the CDR3 is TGTGCCAGCAGGCACGCCCCGGGACAGGGAGGGAATGAGCAGTTCTTC. Protein sequence: CASRHAPGQGGNEQFF.

This clonotype occurred many times. This chain joins TRBV7-3 and TRBJ2-7; D might be TRBD1 or TRBD2, each matching 5 bases. V lost 2 bases to trimming and J lost 6 bases, with 20 bases between them. Germline V gene sequence: CDR1 SGHTA, CDR2 FQGTGA. The length of the CDR3 is 16 residues. CDR3: CASSLLGTPLPGEQYF. The CDR3, as DNA: TGTGCCAGCAGCTTACTGGGGACCCCTCTTCCGGGCGAGCAGTACTTC. The full variable domain, in which reference TRBV7-3 and TRBJ2-7 provide the parts outside the CDR3, is GAGVSQTPSNKVTEKGKYVELRCDPISGHTALYWYRQSLGQGPEFLIYFQGTGAADDSGLPNDRFFAVRPEGSVSTLKIQRTERGDSAVYLCASSLLGTPLPGEQYFGPGTRLTVT.

The chain has TRBV28 and TRBJ2-7; 10 nucleotides match TRBD1. V dropped 1 base and J dropped 2; count of bases not matched to a gene: 5. CDR1 and CDR2 from the germline V gene are MDHEN and SYDVKM. CDR3 length: 16 residues. CDR3 DNA sequence: TGTGCCAGCAGTTTATTCGGACAGGGGGTAACCTACGAGCAGTACTTC. It translates to CASSLFGQGVTYEQYF. Based on the CDR3 plus reference TRBV28 and TRBJ2-7, the full variable domain is DVKVTQSSRYLVKRTGEKVFLECVQDMDHENMFWYRQDPGLGLRLIYFSYDVKMKEKGDIPEGYSVSREKKERFSLILESASTNQTSMYLCASSLFGQGVTYEQYFGPGTRLTVT.

The chain joins TRBV7-9 to TRBJ2-7, with 7 bases identical to TRBD2. J was trimmed by 4 bases and V by 10 bases; bases with no gene match: 19. The CDR3 consists of 16 residues. Germline CDR1 and CDR2: SEHNR and FQNEAQ (reference sequence). CDR3 DNA: TGTGCCATTGTAGCGGTCGGGAGGAAAGGTGGATACGAGCAGTACTTC. Encoded protein: CAIVAVGRKGGYEQYF.

The chain recombines TRBV28 with TRBJ2-7; tentatively, D is TRBD2 (6 bases). CDR3 length equals 14 residues. V lost 3 bases and J lost 4, with 13 bases in between. CDR1 and CDR2 from the germline V gene are MDHEN and SYDVKM. The CDR3 spells CASSFDGRSYEQYF. CDR3 DNA sequence: TGTGCCAGCAGTTTTGACGGGAGATCTTACGAGCAGTACTTC.

This clonotype was seen repeatedly, ten times or more. This sequence joins TRBV5-1 and TRBJ1-1; 8 nucleotides align to TRBD1. The CDR3 consists of 15 residues. V lost 4 bases to trimming and J lost 1 base; unmatched junction nucleotides: 6. From germline, CDR1 is SGHRS and CDR2 YFSETQ. In DNA form, the CDR3 reads TGCGCCAGCAGCGCAGGGACAGGAGAGAACACTGAAGCTTTCTTT. This codes for CASSAGTGENTEAFF.

This clonotype appeared a few times. The chain combines TRBV20-1 with TRBJ1-3; D uncertain. Germline-derived CDR1 and CDR2 are DFQATT and SNEGSKA (reference sequence). V was clipped by 0 bases and J by 2 bases, with 8 bases between them. This CDR3 region has 14 residues. This CDR3 reads CSAREYGAGNTIYF. The CDR3 nucleotides are TGCAGTGCTAGAGAATACGGGGCTGGAAACACCATATATTTT.

The genes are TRBV5-6 and TRBJ2-4; the D gene is possibly TRBD2 (5 bases). The CDR3 is made up of 15 amino acids. CDR1 and CDR2 from the germline V gene are SGHDT and YYEEEE. The ends were cut back, 0 bases at V and 10 bases at J, with 17 bases in the middle. The chain's CDR3 is CASSLVGRSEGIQYF. CDR3 nucleotide sequence: TGTGCCAGCAGCTTGGTTGGCAGATCCGAGGGAATTCAGTACTTC.